The rows below give T cell receptor beta chains drawn from one sample of a study of T-cell reconstitution after alpha-beta-depleted transplantation in children. TCRdb called the PCR reads again in MiXCR, with one record for every CDR3 protein. The table includes 200,000 to 250,000 distinct CDR3 sequences, 20% to 30% detected once. The material sequenced was PBMCs, mostly from graft donor cells, taken 360 days after TCRalphabeta/CD19-depleted stem cell transplant. All receptors derive from a female patient aged 2-10 years who had a stem cell transplant for congenital amegakaryocytic thrombocytopenia, so the T cells may come from the graft donor. The CDR3 runs from the conserved cysteine through the conserved F or W. D genes are given only for firm matches. Size values are once, few and many counts, or a class for expanded clones, and some rows have none.

16 TRBJ1-4 - few TRBV30 TGTGCCTGGAGTGTACGACGGGCCGGGCAGGGAGAAAAACTGTTTTTT CAWSVRRAGQGEKLFF
15 TRBJ1-2 - - TRBV23-1 TGCGCCAGCAGTCGCGACAACAGGAAAAACTATGGCTACACCTTC CASSRDNRKNYGYTF
12 TRBJ1-2 - - TRBV5-1 TGCGCCAGCAGCGGATCAGGGGTGGGCTACACCTTC CASSGSGVGYTF
17 TRBJ2-1 - few TRBV12-3/TRBV12-4 TGTGCCAGCAGGCTAAGGGAGGCGGGGCCTATTAACAATGAGCAGTTCTTC CASRLREAGPINNEQFF
16 TRBJ2-1 - - TRBV3-1 TGTGCCAGCAGCCAAGGAAGGACATTAAGGGACAATGAGCAGTTCTTC CASSQGRTLRDNEQFF
12 TRBJ1-2 TRBD1 few TRBV5-1 TGCGCCAGCAGCACCGACAGGGATGGCTACACCTTC CASSTDRDGYTF
15 TRBJ2-1 TRBD2 few TRBV12-3/TRBV12-4 TGTGCCAGCAGTTTATGGAGACTAGCGGACAATGAGCAGTTCTTC CASSLWRLADNEQFF
12 TRBJ2-5 - few TRBV12-3/TRBV12-4 TGTGCCAGCAGGACGGTCAGTGAGACCCAGTACTTC CASRTVSETQYF
12 TRBJ1-1 - few TRBV29-1 TGCAGCGTTGGGCATCCGAACACTGAAGCTTTCTTT CSVGHPNTEAFF
15 TRBJ2-7 TRBD1 few TRBV20-1 TGCAGTGCTAGTGGACAGGCTAATCTACCCTACGAGCAGTACTTC CSASGQANLPYEQYF
14 TRBJ2-5 TRBD2 many TRBV18 TGTGCCAGCTCACCGGGACTAGCAGAAGAGACCCAGTACTTC CASSPGLAEETQYF
14 TRBJ2-2 TRBD1 - TRBV20-1 TGCAGTGCCCCTCGAGTACAGGGGGCCGGGGAGCTGTTTTTT CSAPRVQGAGELFF
11 TRBJ2-5 - many TRBV20-1 TGCAGTGCTCGGATTCAAGAGACCCAGTACTTC CSARIQETQYF
15 TRBJ2-3 TRBD2 once TRBV4-2 TGTGCCAGCAGCCAGTTCAGGACTAGCTCAGATACGCAGTATTTT CASSQFRTSSDTQYF
15 TRBJ2-1 - many TRBV5-1 TGCGCCAGCAGAAGTGGTCTAGCGCTCTACAATGAGCAGTTCTTC CASRSGLALYNEQFF
18 TRBJ2-6 TRBD1 - TRBV5-1 TGCGCCAGCAGCTGGGGGGACAGGCTATACTCTGGGGCCAACGTCCTGACTTTC CASSWGDRLYSGANVLTF